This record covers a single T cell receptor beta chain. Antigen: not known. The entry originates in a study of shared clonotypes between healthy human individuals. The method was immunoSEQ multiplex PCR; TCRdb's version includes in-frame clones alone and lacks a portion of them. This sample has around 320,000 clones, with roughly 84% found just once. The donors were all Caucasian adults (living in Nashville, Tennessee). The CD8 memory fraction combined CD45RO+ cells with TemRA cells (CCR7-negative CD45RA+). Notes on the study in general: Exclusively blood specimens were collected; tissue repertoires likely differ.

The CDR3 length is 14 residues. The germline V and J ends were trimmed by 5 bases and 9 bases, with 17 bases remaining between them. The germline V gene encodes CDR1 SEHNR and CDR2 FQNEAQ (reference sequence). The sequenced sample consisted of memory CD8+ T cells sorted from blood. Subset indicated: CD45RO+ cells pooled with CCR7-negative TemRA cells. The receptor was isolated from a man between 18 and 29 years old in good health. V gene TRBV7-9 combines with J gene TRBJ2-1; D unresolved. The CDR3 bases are TGTGCCAGCAGCCACCTTCTGGTTTTAGCTGAGCAGTTCTTC. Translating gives CASSHLLVLAEQFF.